This paragraph covers one T cell receptor beta chain sequence. Antigen unknown. Time point meaning: pre-treatment sample, taken before nivolumab and TIL therapy. Most excised metastases sampled were pleural nodules or supraclavicular lymph nodes. Stage 4 NSCLC adults joined between October 2017 and January 2020. Sequencing used immunoSEQ v3. Sequenced by immunoSEQ multiplex PCR; TCRdb stores in-frame clones only, minus some. Counted here are 95,000 or so clones, 65% occurring once; the ten biggest clones make up over 9.5%. The CDR3 is made up of 12 amino acids. Trimming removed 2 bases from V and 6 bases from J, with 5 bases in between. In germline, CDR1 is SGHTA, CDR2 FQGNSA. This sample is drawn from a study of TIL therapy for anti-PD-1-resistant metastatic lung cancer. Overall study: Median tumor PD-L1 proportion score was roughly 5.5%. Several tumors were EGFR-mutant and two were ALK-rearranged. General observations from the study: The cohort had more treatment-naive, never-smoker and oncogene-addicted patients than typical.

The clonotype was recovered from a person aged 25 to 85 with non-small cell lung cancer. V and J are TRBV7-2 and TRBJ1-5; D not resolved. The sequencing here drew on tumor tissue, taken at baseline. CDR3: CASSLKGQPQHF. In nucleotides, the CDR3 is TGTGCCAGCAGCTTAAAGGGTCAGCCCCAGCATTTT.